The entry below gives a single T cell receptor (beta chain) sequence along with its context. Its antigen is currently not known. The sample holds no much larger clone one base away, and base qualities are not on file. Taken from the germline V gene (reference sequence), the CDR1 and CDR2 loops are DFQATT and SNEGSKA. The germline V end is reduced by 3 bases and the J end by 3 bases; junction bases left unmatched: 6. Measured from the cysteine to the phenylalanine, the CDR3 is 15 residues long. This entry keeps only the CDR3 DNA: 45 bases, framed from base 1. The sample originates from a study of T cells in Graves' hyperthyroidism and ophthalmopathy (dated by TCRdb to between 2017 and 2020). At the level of the whole study: A discovery cohort of roughly 100 patients, roughly 45 with Graves' ophthalmopathy and roughly 59 with stable Graves' hyperthyroidism, was used to find distinguishing TCR V-J signatures. Whether ophthalmopathy could be predicted prospectively was tested in an independent validation cohort made up of under 20 hyperthyroidism patients plus 17 patients who later progressed to ophthalmopathy. For training and testing, the roughly 93 patients in the discovery cohort were randomly divided in a 7:3 ratio. In addition, the study compared T-cell repertoires in thyroid tissue and in blood from several Graves' hyperthyroidism patients. Following sampling, methimazole starting at 30 mg daily was given to hyperthyroidism patients, and high-dose intravenous methylprednisolone was given to ophthalmopathy patients. According to the paper, TCR Vbeta CDR3 sequencing was carried out on over 130 peripheral blood samples, which came from fewer than 50 ophthalmopathy, around 75 hyperthyroidism and about 17 progressor patients.

The investigation overall reported the following: A 13 V-J signature model separated ophthalmopathy from stable hyperthyroidism, with 87.88% sensitivity and 81.08% specificity in cross-validation and 80%/75% in testing. In validation, progression to ophthalmopathy was predicted by the model with roughly 69% sensitivity and roughly 76% specificity, a median of 6.5 months before onset. Sample size was not statistically predetermined, and blinding of investigators to group allocation was not performed. Most expanded thyroid clonotypes (frequency above 0.001) were also found in blood, which suggests that blood repertoires may mirror thyroid immune responses.

Stable Graves' hyperthyroidism was defined as no progression to ophthalmopathy during 18 months of follow-up. The hyperthyroidism patients were between 18 and 65 years old and newly diagnosed, with a disease duration of less than 2 months. Any patient with an uncontrolled infection, another autoimmune disease, pregnancy or lactation was excluded. Diagnoses were based on clinical symptoms, serum thyroxine and TRAb, thyroid ultrasound and orbital computed tomography. Total RNA was extracted using Trizol reagent, and RNA quality was assessed on an Agilent 2100 Bioanalyzer. Amplification of TCR beta CDR3 regions was carried out from RNA transcripts. The first round of RT-PCR for the TCR CDR3 was performed with the HTBI primer set and the Qiagen OneStep RT-PCR kit. A second multiplex PCR round built the libraries, followed by size selection and purification. The libraries were sequenced on an Illumina HiSeq2000 using paired-end 100 bp reads. In the authors' own workflow: SOAPnuke was used to process the raw data, throwing out any read that contained adapters or uncalled bases, had a mean Phred below 15, or lacked an exact constant-primer or identifier match. COPE v1.2.5 was used to merge high-quality paired reads, and clonotypes were defined as unique nucleotide sequences. MiTCR v1.1 was used to align clonotypes to the IMGT TRBV, TRBD and TRBJ reference segments. Only V-J combinations with frequency above 0.0001, covering about 99% of repertoires, were analysed. A TCS score was defined as the ratio between F50 (clonal expansion) and ExV (chaos), using BLOSUM62-based TCRdist between CDR3 peptides within each V-J. Welch's t-statistics and random forest reduced around 520 V-J features to roughly 13, which were used in a naive Bayes classifier (R e1071). Thyroid-blood repertoire similarity was quantified with the Morisita-Horn index. TCRdb applied fastp at Q25 and MiXCR to the public reads, then kept only in-frame beta chains. Rows matching on CDR3 protein sequence are summarized as one entry with the most common DNA and genes. For this entry, the V and J calls and clone size follow TCRdb and not the study's own pipeline. The sample profile shows approximately 500,000 distinct CDR3 sequences; just over 45% of them were found once. Roughly 7.7% of the sample comes from the top ten.

This sequence originates from a woman under 30 with Graves' hyperthyroidism. The sequenced sample was peripheral blood or thyroid tissue (not recorded which). The chain was built from TRBV20-1 and TRBJ2-1, with 9 bases in between that match TRBD2. The encoded CDR3 is CSASGAGGDYNEQFF. The sequence in DNA is TGCAGTGCTAGCGGAGCGGGAGGCGACTACAATGAGCAGTTCTTC.